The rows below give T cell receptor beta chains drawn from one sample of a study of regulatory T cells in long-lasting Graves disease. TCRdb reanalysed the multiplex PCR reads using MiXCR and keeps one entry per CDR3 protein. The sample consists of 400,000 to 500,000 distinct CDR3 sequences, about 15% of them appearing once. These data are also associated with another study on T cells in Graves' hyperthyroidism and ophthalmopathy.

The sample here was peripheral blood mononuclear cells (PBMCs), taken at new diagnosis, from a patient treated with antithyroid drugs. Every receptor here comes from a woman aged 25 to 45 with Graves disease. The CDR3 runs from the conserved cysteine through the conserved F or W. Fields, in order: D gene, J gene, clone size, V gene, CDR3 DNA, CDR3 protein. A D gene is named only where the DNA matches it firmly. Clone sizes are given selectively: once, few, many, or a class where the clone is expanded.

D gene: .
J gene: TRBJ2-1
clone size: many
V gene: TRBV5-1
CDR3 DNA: TGCGCCAGCAGCTGGACAGACAATGAGCAGTTCTTC
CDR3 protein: CASSWTDNEQFF

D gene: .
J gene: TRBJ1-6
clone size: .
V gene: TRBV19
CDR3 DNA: TGTGCCAGCACCAGGGAGAACAATTCACCCCTCCACTTT
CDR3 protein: CASTRENNSPLHF

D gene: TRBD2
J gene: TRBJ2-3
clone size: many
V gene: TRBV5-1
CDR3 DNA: TGCGCCAGCAGCCCCGGGACTAGCGGATGGCCCACAGATACGCAGTATTTT
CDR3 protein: CASSPGTSGWPTDTQYF

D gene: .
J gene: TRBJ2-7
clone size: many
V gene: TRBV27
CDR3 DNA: TGTGCCAGCAGGGACTACTACTACGAGCAGTACTTC
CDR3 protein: CASRDYYYEQYF

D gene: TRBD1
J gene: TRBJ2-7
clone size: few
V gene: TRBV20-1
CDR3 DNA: TGCAGTGCTAGACCCTTCGGGTGGGACAGGGATCCCCACGAGCAGTACTTC
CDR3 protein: CSARPFGWDRDPHEQYF

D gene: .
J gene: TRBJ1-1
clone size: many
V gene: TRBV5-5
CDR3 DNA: TGTGCCAGCAGCCCTCGGGTCCCTGAAGCTTTCTTT
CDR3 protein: CASSPRVPEAFF

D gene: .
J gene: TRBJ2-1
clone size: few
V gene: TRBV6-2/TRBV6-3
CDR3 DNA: TGTGCCAGCAAAAAGCGGGATGAGCAGTTCTTC
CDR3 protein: CASKKRDEQFF

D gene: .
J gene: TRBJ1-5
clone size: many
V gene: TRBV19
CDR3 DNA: TGTGCCAGTAGTGCCTTCCCCAACACCGGCAATCAGCCCCAGCATTTT
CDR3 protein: CASSAFPNTGNQPQHF

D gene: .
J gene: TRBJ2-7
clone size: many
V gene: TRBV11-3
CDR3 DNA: TGTGCCAGCAGCCCTGTCGGGGGGTACTTC
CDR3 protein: CASSPVGGYF

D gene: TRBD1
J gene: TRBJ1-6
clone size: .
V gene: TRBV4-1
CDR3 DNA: TGCGCCAGCAGCCAAGATAGGACAGGGAGGGATTCACCCCTCCACTTT
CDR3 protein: CASSQDRTGRDSPLHF

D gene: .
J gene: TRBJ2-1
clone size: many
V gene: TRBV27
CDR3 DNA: TGTGCCAGCAGTCTCCCAGGAAATGAGCAGTTCTTC
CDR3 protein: CASSLPGNEQFF

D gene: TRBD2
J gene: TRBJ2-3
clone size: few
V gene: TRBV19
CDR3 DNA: TGTGCCAGTAGACAGACTAGCGGGAGACTAGATACGCAGTATTTT
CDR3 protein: CASRQTSGRLDTQYF

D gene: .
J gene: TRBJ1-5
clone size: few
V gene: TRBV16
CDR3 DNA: TGTGCCAGCAGCCAATCCCGCGGGATAAGTCATCAGCCCCAGCATTTT
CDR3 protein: CASSQSRGISHQPQHF

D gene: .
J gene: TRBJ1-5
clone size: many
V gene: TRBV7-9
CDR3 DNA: TGTGCCAGCAGCCCGGGACCCCGGGGCGAGGTCAATCAGCCCCAGCATTTT
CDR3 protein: CASSPGPRGEVNQPQHF

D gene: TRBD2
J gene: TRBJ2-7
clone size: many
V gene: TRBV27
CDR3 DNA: TGTGCCAGCAGTTATCTAGCGGGATATGCGGGGGAGCAGTACTTC
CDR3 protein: CASSYLAGYAGEQYF

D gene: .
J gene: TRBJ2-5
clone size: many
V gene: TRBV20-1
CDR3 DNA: TGCAGTGCTAGCGCGGCGGGGAGGGAGACCCAGTACTTC
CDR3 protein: CSASAAGRETQYF

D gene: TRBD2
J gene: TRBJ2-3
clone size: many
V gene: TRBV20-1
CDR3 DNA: TGCAGTGCTTCGAGACCGGGACTAGTACCAGATACGCAGTATTTT
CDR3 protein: CSASRPGLVPDTQYF

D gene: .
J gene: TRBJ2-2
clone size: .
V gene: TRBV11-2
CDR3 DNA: TGTGCCAGCAGCGCCGGAGGGCCGAGGACCGGGGAGCTGTTTTTT
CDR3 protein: CASSAGGPRTGELFF

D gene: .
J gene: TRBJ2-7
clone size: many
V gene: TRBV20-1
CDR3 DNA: TGCAGTGCTAGAGCCACGACCTACCGGAGGGAGACCTACGAGCAGTACTTC
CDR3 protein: CSARATTYRRETYEQYF

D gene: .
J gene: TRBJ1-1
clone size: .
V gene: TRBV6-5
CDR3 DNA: TGTGCCAGCAGTTACGGGCCAGCCCTGACTGAAGCTTTCTTT
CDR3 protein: CASSYGPALTEAFF

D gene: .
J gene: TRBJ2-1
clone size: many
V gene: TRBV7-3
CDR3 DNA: TGTGCCAGCAGCTCCTGTGGCCCCCATGAGCAGTTCTTC
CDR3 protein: CASSSCGPHEQFF

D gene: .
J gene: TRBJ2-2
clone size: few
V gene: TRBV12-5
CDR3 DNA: TGTGCTAGTGGTTTGGCGGGGGGGGAGCTGTTTTTT
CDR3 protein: CASGLAGGELFF

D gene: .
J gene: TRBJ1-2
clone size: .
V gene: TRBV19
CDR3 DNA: TGTGCCAGTAGTATCCCTTCACTCGGCTATGGCTACACCTTC
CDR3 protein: CASSIPSLGYGYTF

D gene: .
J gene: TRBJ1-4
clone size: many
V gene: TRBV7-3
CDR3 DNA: TGTGCCAGCAGCTTACTGGCGGGTCCTAATGAAAAACTGTTTTTT
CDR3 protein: CASSLLAGPNEKLFF

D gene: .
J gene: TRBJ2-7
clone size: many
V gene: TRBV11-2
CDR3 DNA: TGTGCCAGCAGCTTATCCGCAAAAAGTTCCTACGAGCAGTACTTC
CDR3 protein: CASSLSAKSSYEQYF

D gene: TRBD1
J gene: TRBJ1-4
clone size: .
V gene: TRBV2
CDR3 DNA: TGTGCCAGCAGTTGGGACAGGGGAAGTGAAAAACTGTTTTTT
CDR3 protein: CASSWDRGSEKLFF

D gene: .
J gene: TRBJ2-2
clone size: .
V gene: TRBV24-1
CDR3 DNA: TGTGCCACCGGGAGATACGCCGGGGAGCTGTTTTTT
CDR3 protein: CATGRYAGELFF

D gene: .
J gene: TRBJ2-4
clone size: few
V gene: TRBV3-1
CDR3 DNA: TGTGCCAGCAGCCAAGCTGGAGACCGGGACATTCAGTACTTC
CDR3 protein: CASSQAGDRDIQYF

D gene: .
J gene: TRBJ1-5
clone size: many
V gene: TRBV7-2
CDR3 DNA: TGTGCCAGCAGCCCAACCACAGGGTTACAGCCCCAGCATTTT
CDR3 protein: CASSPTTGLQPQHF

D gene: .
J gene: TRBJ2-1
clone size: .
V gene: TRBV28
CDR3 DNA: TGTGCCAGAAGTCCCGCAACCCCGGACTACAATGAGCAGTTCTTC
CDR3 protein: CARSPATPDYNEQFF

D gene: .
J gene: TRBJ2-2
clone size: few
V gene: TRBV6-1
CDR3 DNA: TGTGCCAGCAGTGCTCAGGGGTCCCCGGGGGCCGGGGAGCTGTTTTTT
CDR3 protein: CASSAQGSPGAGELFF

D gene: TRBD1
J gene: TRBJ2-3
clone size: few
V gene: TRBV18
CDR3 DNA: TGTGCCAGCTCTAGTAGGAGACAGGGGGCGCATGAAGATACGCAGTATTTT
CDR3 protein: CASSSRRQGAHEDTQYF

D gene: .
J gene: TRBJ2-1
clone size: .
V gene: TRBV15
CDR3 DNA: TGTGCCACCAGCAGAGACAGGGTAACATCCAATGAGCAGTTCTTC
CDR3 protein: CATSRDRVTSNEQFF

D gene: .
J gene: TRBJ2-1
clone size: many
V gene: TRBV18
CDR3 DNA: TGTGCCAGCTCACGGACGGACAATGAGCAGTTCTTC
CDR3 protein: CASSRTDNEQFF

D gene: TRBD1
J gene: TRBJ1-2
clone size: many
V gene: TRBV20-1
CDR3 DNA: TGCAGTGCTAGTGGTTCACAGGGGGCGCAGTATGGCTACACCTTC
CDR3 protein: CSASGSQGAQYGYTF

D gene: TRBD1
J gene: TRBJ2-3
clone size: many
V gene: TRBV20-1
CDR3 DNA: TGCAGTGCTAGGATCAGAACAGGGGCTAGCACAGATACGCAGTATTTT
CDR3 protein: CSARIRTGASTDTQYF

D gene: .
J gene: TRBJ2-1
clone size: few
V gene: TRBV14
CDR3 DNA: TGTGCCAGCAGCCAAGGGGGGCGGGGCAGCTCCTACAATGAGCAGTTCTTC
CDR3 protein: CASSQGGRGSSYNEQFF